These 32 T cell receptor beta chains were all obtained from the same sample, sequenced in a study of cytomegalovirus exposure and HLA in healthy donors. Primers included in the PCR were 60 Vbeta and 13 Jbeta primers. Method: immunoSEQ multiplex PCR; TCRdb's copy keeps in-frame clones and lacks some. The repertoire holds 180,000 or so clones, with approximately 80% as singletons. Sequenced sample: PBMCs. The receptors originated from a woman between 45 and 60 years old in good health and CMV-seropositive.

The genes are TRBV21-1 and TRBJ2-5; no DNA check was done on the table's D call, TRBD1. Near its end, the DNA agrees better with TRBJ2-7, so the J call may be wrong. TRBV21-1 is flagged as a pseudogene. CDR3 length equals 15 residues. The CDR3 nucleotides are TGTGCCAGCAGCAAAGGAGACCGTTCTGGGGCCGAGCAGTACTTC. It is translated as CASSKGDRSGAEQYF.

This clone came up a few times. This chain connects TRBV30 to TRBJ1-2, with D perhaps TRBD1 (5 bases). Between the trimmed V and J ends, which lost 3 bases and 0 bases, there was a span of 20 bases. This CDR3 contains 17 residues. The V gene's germline CDR1 is GTSNPN and CDR2 SVGIG (reference sequence). CDR3 sequence (DNA): TGTGCCTGGAGGGAAACCGGACACCTCCTAGCTAACTATGGCTACACCTTC. It is translated as CAWRETGHLLANYGYTF.

This sequence joins TRBV6-5 and TRBJ2-7; D remains unclear. There are 15 residues in the CDR3. Trimming cost V 1 base and J 2 bases, with 12 bases left between them. Germline CDR1 reads MNHEY; CDR2 reads SVGAGI. CDR3 DNA: TGTGCCAGCAGTTACTGGTCCAGGTTCCCCTACGAGCAGTACTTC. It specifies CASSYWSRFPYEQYF.

With regard to this clone: One end of the junction fails to match germline, which may point to a read error. The V gene is TRBV7-9, the J gene TRBJ1-2; D is ambiguous. This CDR3 is built from 14 residues. CDR1 and CDR2 from the germline V gene are SEHNR and FQNEAQ (reference sequence). CDR3 region: CSSSSALRGYGYTF. CDR3 coding DNA: TGTTCCAGCAGCTCCGCACTTAGAGGCTATGGCTACACCTTC.

Only a few counts were recorded for this clone. The chain has TRBV9 and TRBJ2-1, with TRBD2 matching 11 bases. J was trimmed by 3 bases and V by 4 bases; bases with no gene match: 12. The CDR3 runs to 18 residues. Germline-derived CDR1 and CDR2 are SGDLS and YYNGEE. The CDR3 nucleotides are TGTGCCAGCAGCAGGGGGACTAGCGGAGGGGGGAACTACAATGAGCAGTTCTTC. Its protein is CASSRGTSGGGNYNEQFF.

V is TRBV6-5 and J is TRBJ2-1; 9 bases are shared with TRBD1. This CDR3 spans 14 amino acids. The junction had 4 bases not matched to a gene; V was cut back by 8 bases and J by 2 bases. The germline CDR1 and CDR2 sequences are MNHEY and SVGAGI. The CDR3 DNA follows: TGTGCCAGCTACGGACAGGGGACCTACAATGAGCAGTTCTTC. Its protein is CASYGQGTYNEQFF.

The J gene is TRBJ2-3, the V gene TRBV7-2; D remains ambiguous. CDR3 length equals 12 residues. The V end lost 1 base, the J end lost 4 bases, and 3 bases lay between the germline ends. The germline V gene encodes CDR1 SGHTA and CDR2 FQGNSA. The CDR3 sequence: CASSLVADTQYF. The CDR3 coding sequence is TGTGCCAGCAGCTTAGTAGCAGATACGCAGTATTTT.

This clone occurred once. The chain combines TRBV15 with TRBJ2-1; 11 bases line up with TRBD1. The CDR3 runs 17 residues. The junction had 14 bases not matched to a gene; V was cut back by 3 bases and J by 10 bases. Germline loops: CDR1 LNHNV, CDR2 YYDKDF (reference sequence). CDR3 residues: CATSRGPSGQGVREQFF. Here the CDR3 DNA reads TGTGCCACCAGCAGGGGCCCCTCGGGACAGGGGGTCCGAGAGCAGTTCTTC. The full variable domain, in which reference TRBV15 and TRBJ2-1 provide the parts outside the CDR3, is DAMVIQNPRYQVTQFGKPVTLSCSQTLNHNVMYWYQQKSSQAPKLLFHYYDKDFNNEADTPDNFQSRRPNTSFCFLDIRSPGLGDTAMYLCATSRGPSGQGVREQFFGPGTRLTVL.

The chain is built from TRBV28 and TRBJ1-1; 7 nucleotides agree with TRBD1. The CDR3 is 14 amino acids. Germline V gene data show CDR1 as MDHEN and CDR2 as SYDVKM. After removal of 8 bases from V and 3 bases from J, the junction contained 9 bases not matched to a gene. The CDR3 sequence: CASRVDRVYTEAFF. The CDR3 nucleotides read TGTGCCAGCCGGGTCGACAGGGTGTACACTGAAGCTTTCTTT.

The chain carries TRBV5-4 and TRBJ1-1, with D perhaps matching TRBD1 (5 bases). V was clipped by 5 bases and J by 1 base, with 15 bases between them. The CDR3 is 15 amino acids. Germline CDR1 reads SGHNT; CDR2 reads YYREEE (reference sequence). The CDR3 nucleotides are TGTGCCAGCAGGGCCGTGGACACCCGGAACACTGAAGCTTTCTTT. It encodes CASRAVDTRNTEAFF.

A single count supports this clone. CDR3 residues: CASSGQGVTEAFF. Here the CDR3 DNA reads TGTGCCAGCAGCGGACAGGGGGTAACTGAAGCTTTCTTT. The chain joins TRBV6-5 to TRBJ1-1; TRBD1 agrees at 10 bases. The CDR3 totals 13 residues. Per the germline V gene, CDR1 is MNHEY and CDR2 is SVGAGI. V shed 6 bases, J shed 5 bases, and the junction held 3 bases outside the gene matches.

The rearrangement joins TRBV7-3 to TRBJ1-1, with unresolved D. The CDR3 covers 13 residues. Germline lookup yields CDR1 SGHTA and CDR2 FQGTGA. V lost 1 base, J lost 5 bases, and 8 bases lay in between. Here the CDR3 reads CASSLNPRTEAFF. The CDR3 bases are TGTGCCAGCAGCTTAAATCCCAGGACTGAAGCTTTCTTT.

V gene TRBV29-1 combines with J gene TRBJ2-3; D is undetermined. The CDR3 loop spans 14 amino acids. Germline lookup yields CDR1 SQVTM and CDR2 ANQGSEA. V was shortened by 4 bases and J by 2 bases, with 13 bases between the two germline ends. CDR3 loop: CSVVGNVHTDTQYF. In DNA form, the CDR3 reads TGCAGCGTTGTTGGCAATGTACACACAGATACGCAGTATTTT.

J is TRBJ2-7 and V is TRBV11-2; D might be TRBD1 (5 bases). Germline-derived CDR1 and CDR2 are SGHAT and FQNNGV. CDR3 length equals 14 residues. The V end was cut by 1 base, the J end by 2 bases, with 9 bases between. The CDR3 DNA reads as TGTGCCAGCAGCTTAGCCGGACATACCTACGAGCAGTACTTC. It is translated as CASSLAGHTYEQYF.

The chain links TRBV28 to TRBJ1-2; D might be TRBD1 (5 bases). The V end was cut by 5 bases, the J end by 8 bases, with 18 bases between. From germline, CDR1 is MDHEN and CDR2 SYDVKM. This CDR3 comprises 14 residues. The CDR3, as DNA: TGTGCCAGCAGTCCGCCGGGACTAATCTACGGCTACACCTTC. Its protein product is CASSPPGLIYGYTF.

The V call is TRBV5-1, the J call TRBJ1-1; TRBD1 matches 7 bases. The CDR3 is made up of 14 amino acids. The J segment lost 3 bases and the V segment lost 6 bases, leaving 8 bases of the junction unmatched. Germline-derived CDR1 and CDR2 are SGHRS and YFSETQ. The CDR3 DNA reads as TGCGCCAGCAACCCGACAGGGTGGGACACTGAAGCTTTCTTT. It codes for CASNPTGWDTEAFF.

This rearrangement joins TRBV5-1 to TRBJ1-1; the match to TRBD1 covers 8 bases. The CDR3 is made up of 15 amino acids. Germline loops: CDR1 SGHRS, CDR2 YFSETQ. V lost 3 bases, J lost 1 base, and 5 bases stayed unmatched. CDR3 region: CASSSIGQGNTEAFF. CDR3 DNA: TGCGCCAGCAGCTCTATTGGACAGGGGAACACTGAAGCTTTCTTT.

This clone turned up a few times. CDR3 loop: CASRAENTEAFF. DNA for the CDR3: TGTGCCAGTAGGGCAGAGAACACTGAAGCTTTCTTT. The chain recombines TRBV19 with TRBJ1-1; no clear D gene. Trimming removed 6 bases at V and 1 base at J, with 6 bases between. Per the germline V gene, CDR1 is LNHDA and CDR2 is SQIVND (reference sequence). There are 12 residues in the CDR3.

This chain joins TRBV29-1 and TRBJ1-2, with 8 bases fitting TRBD1. V shed 8 bases and J 7 bases; nucleotides not matched to a gene: 9. Germline V gene data show CDR1 as SQVTM and CDR2 as ANQGSEA. The CDR3 has 12 amino acids. CDR3 loop: CSTTVGQAGYTF. The CDR3 coding sequence is TGCAGCACTACTGTGGGACAGGCTGGCTACACCTTC.

The chain carries TRBV7-9 and TRBJ2-2; 8 nucleotides match TRBD1. CDR3 length: 16 amino acids. Per germline, CDR1 SEHNR and CDR2 FQNEAQ (reference sequence). Unmatched junction bases numbered 5, after V lost 3 bases and J lost 2 bases. CDR3 coding DNA: TGTGCCAGCAGCTTTTCAGGGGGCATAAACACCGGGGAGCTGTTTTTT. Translation gives CASSFSGGINTGELFF.

The table lists this clone with a few counts. The chain uses TRBV19 and TRBJ2-3; D is unclear. Trimming took off 4 bases at V and 6 bases at J, with 8 bases between the two ends. Germline values: CDR1 LNHDA, CDR2 SQIVND (reference sequence). The CDR3 extends over 12 amino acids. CDR3 coding DNA: TGTGCCAGTAGTACTAGTGCGGATACGCAGTATTTT. Its translation is CASSTSADTQYF. The full variable domain, in which reference TRBV19 and TRBJ2-3 provide the parts outside the CDR3, is DGGITQSPKYLFRKEGQNVTLSCEQNLNHDAMYWYRQDPGQGLRLIYYSQIVNDFQKGDIAEGYSVSREKKESFPLTVTSAQKNPTAFYLCASSTSADTQYFGPGTRLTVL.

The rearrangement uses TRBV19 and TRBJ1-5; no clear D. Germline CDR1 reads LNHDA; CDR2 reads SQIVND (reference sequence). The CDR3 is made up of 14 amino acids. V shed 2 bases and J shed 6 bases, with 11 bases lying between them. The CDR3 DNA reads TGTGCCAGTAGTATAAACCAGGAAGGTCAGCCCCAGCATTTT. It specifies CASSINQEGQPQHF.

The genes are TRBV5-1 and TRBJ1-4; a possible D gene is TRBD1 (5 bases). V dropped 2 bases and J dropped 3 bases, with 14 bases sitting between them. This CDR3 has 16 residues. Looked up from germline, CDR1 is SGHRS and CDR2 is YFSETQ. CDR3 DNA sequence: TGCGCCAGCAGCTTACAAGGGGAGGTCGCTAATGAAAAACTGTTTTTT. Translated, it gives CASSLQGEVANEKLFF.

This clone was seen only once. The chain recombines TRBV28 with TRBJ2-7; 8 bases are shared with TRBD2. V lost 6 bases, J lost 1 base, and 8 bases stayed unmatched. The CDR3 is 15 amino acids. The germline V gene has CDR1 MDHEN and CDR2 SYDVKM. This CDR3 is CASSPSGRASYEQYF. The CDR3, as DNA: TGTGCCAGCAGCCCAAGCGGGAGAGCTTCCTACGAGCAGTACTTC. Full variable domain (missing parts from reference TRBV28 and TRBJ2-7): DVKVTQSSRYLVKRTGEKVFLECVQDMDHENMFWYRQDPGLGLRLIYFSYDVKMKEKGDIPEGYSVSREKKERFSLILESASTNQTSMYLCASSPSGRASYEQYFGPGTRLTVT.

This chain links TRBV5-1 with TRBJ2-7, with D possibly TRBD1 on 6 matching bases. Trimming cost V 3 bases and J 4 bases, with 14 bases left between them. The CDR3 is 14 amino acids. Germline V gene sequence: CDR1 SGHRS, CDR2 YFSETQ. CDR3 nucleotide sequence: TGCGCCAGCAGCTCCCGGACAGCGACTTACGAGCAGTACTTC. Its translation: CASSSRTATYEQYF.

The J gene is TRBJ2-4, the V gene TRBV5-1; TRBD2 matches at 9 bases. The CDR3 spans 15 residues. The J segment lost 8 bases and the V segment lost 3 bases, leaving 9 bases of the junction unmatched. Germline V CDR1 and CDR2: SGHRS, YFSETQ. For the CDR3, the DNA is TGCGCCAGCAGCTCCTCCGGGACTAGCTGGGACATTCAGTACTTC. This codes for CASSSSGTSWDIQYF.

V and J are TRBV5-1 and TRBJ1-2, with TRBD1 matching 8 bases. Losses at the gene ends were 7 bases for V and 3 bases for J; bases not matched to a gene: 11. The germline V gene has CDR1 SGHRS and CDR2 YFSETQ. The CDR3 is 15 residues long. The CDR3 spells CASRPTGQGDYGYTF. CDR3 coding DNA: TGCGCCAGCCGACCGACAGGACAGGGAGACTATGGCTACACCTTC.

This rearrangement joins TRBV7-6 to TRBJ2-3, with TRBD2 matching over 11 bases. The CDR3 loop spans 17 amino acids. J was trimmed by 4 bases and V by 5 bases; bases with no gene match: 11. Germline assignment: CDR1 SGHVS and CDR2 FNYEAQ. CDR3 loop: CASSPRLAGYSSDTQYF. DNA for the CDR3: TGTGCCAGCAGCCCGCGACTAGCGGGATATTCCTCAGATACGCAGTATTTT.

The V gene is TRBV6-1, the J gene TRBJ2-5, with D perhaps matching TRBD2 (5 bases). The J call may be faulty, since TRBJ2-7 better matches the DNA end. The CDR3 has 14 residues. The germline V gene encodes CDR1 MNHNS and CDR2 SASEGT. As DNA, the CDR3 is TGTGCCAGCAGAAAAGGTCACACGGGGTACGAGCAGTACTTC. Its protein product is CASRKGHTGYEQYF.

V and J are TRBV7-2 and TRBJ2-3; perhaps TRBD2 as D (5 bases). The CDR3 is 15 amino acids. V lost 1 base, J lost 2 bases, and 10 bases lay in between. CDR1 SGHTA and CDR2 FQGNSA come from the germline V gene. The DNA of the CDR3 is TGTGCCAGCAGCTTAGAGCGGCCACCCACAGATACGCAGTATTTT. The encoded protein is CASSLERPPTDTQYF.

This clone was seen a few times. The chain recombines TRBV5-1 with TRBJ1-1; 9 nucleotides agree with TRBD1. CDR3 size: 14 residues. Germline V gene data show CDR1 as SGHRS and CDR2 as YFSETQ. The V gene end was trimmed by 2 bases and the J gene end by 3 bases; junction bases not matched to a gene: 2. CDR3 coding DNA: TGCGCCAGCAGCTTCGGGACAGGGTACACTGAAGCTTTCTTT. Translated, it gives CASSFGTGYTEAFF.

V usage is TRBV7-2 and J usage is TRBJ1-2, with D hard to call. Trimming stripped 0 bases from V and 4 bases from J, with 9 bases between. The CDR3 has 14 residues. Germline loops: CDR1 SGHTA, CDR2 FQGNSA. The DNA of the CDR3 is TGTGCCAGCAGCTTAGCGGAGGCTTTCTATGGCTACACCTTC. It translates to CASSLAEAFYGYTF.